This is a list of T cell receptor beta chains from one sample in a study of blood T cell repertoires in COVID-19. This table comes from immunoSEQ multiplex PCR, and its TCRdb copy is limited to in-frame clones, with some not included. The sample records approximately 170,000 clones, 85% to 90% being singletons. The specimen sequenced was peripheral blood. The receptors derive from a man aged 18-30 years with active or convalescent COVID-19. CDR3s include the opening cysteine and the closing phenylalanine or tryptophan. A D gene is named only where the DNA matches it firmly. Some rows have no size entry. The others give once, few or many, or a class for an expanded clone.

TRBJ1-2 . TRBD1 TRBV5-1 TGCGCCAGCAGTCCCCTCCCGGGACAGACAAACTATGGCTACACCTTC CASSPLPGQTNYGYTF
TRBJ1-1 . . TRBV29-1 TGCAGCGTTGGCTGGCCCAACACTGAAGCTTTCTTT CSVGWPNTEAFF
TRBJ1-2 . TRBD1 TRBV13 TGTGCCAGCAGCTCGCGGACAGGGGGCAGTGGGCATGGAGGCTACACCTTC CASSSRTGGSGHGGYTF
TRBJ2-7 once . TRBV5-1 TGCGCCAGCAGCCAGGGGCGGAACTACGAGCAGTACTTC CASSQGRNYEQYF
TRBJ2-3 . . TRBV29-1 TGCAGCGGCGCTCGGACAGATACGCAGTATTTT CSGARTDTQYF
TRBJ2-3 . . TRBV5-4 TGTGCCAGCAGCTTGGAACAGATTAGCACAGATACGCAGTATTTT CASSLEQISTDTQYF
TRBJ2-1 . . TRBV11-2 TGTGCCAGCAGCCCCACCCTGCGGGAATACAATGAGCAGTTCTTC CASSPTLREYNEQFF
TRBJ1-2 . . TRBV7-9 TGTGCCAGCAGCCCCCCCCAGGGAACCGGCTATGGCTACACCTTC CASSPPQGTGYGYTF
TRBJ2-3 . . TRBV10-3 TGTGCCTCTTGCCCGGGGGACCTTAGCACAGATACGCAGTATTTT CASCPGDLSTDTQYF
TRBJ1-5 . TRBD1 TRBV7-2 TGTGCCAGCAGCCTAAAATTACAGGGGACTCAGCCCCAGCATTTT CASSLKLQGTQPQHF
TRBJ1-1 . . TRBV11-3 TGTGCCAGCAGCTTACAATGGAGCACTGAAGCTTTCTTT CASSLQWSTEAFF